The clone carrying this TCR beta chain was detected only a few times. A junction boundary mismatches the germline segment, possibly from a read error. The sample belongs to a study of T cells after yellow fever vaccination. 5'RACE template switching generated TCR cDNA, adding a universal primer site and UMIs. TCRdb itself ran the 5' RACE reads through MiXCR, one entry per CDR3 protein. The data hold hundreds of thousands of distinct CDR3 sequences, with around 13% observed a single time. This CDR3 comprises 13 residues. Germline CDR1 reads SGHAT; CDR2 reads FQNNGV. The TCR comes from a man between 18 and 35 years old who received the YFV17D yellow fever vaccine. The chain combines TRBV11-2 with TRBJ2-5; 7 bases agree with TRBD1. The sample in question was CD4+ T cells sorted from PBMCs, obtained 15 days after the yellow fever booster vaccination. CDR3 amino acids: CASSLDREWTQYF. The CDR3 DNA reads as TGTGCAAGCAGCTTAGACAGGGAGTGGACCCAGTACTTC.